This passage covers 16 T cell receptor beta chains from one sample sequenced in a study of shared T cell receptors in the human thymus (dated by TCRdb to the early 2020s). Library preparation was by the immunoSEQ multiplex PCR assay. TCRdb obtained this table from immuneACCESS and retained in-frame rearrangements with V and J assigned. These tables miss some clones; where compared with another copy, unresolved V genes account for less than half of the shortfall, and the remainder is unexplained. Here the sample has about 710,000 clones; about 87% occur a single time. The ten largest clones take up 0.009% to 0.0095% of the sample. These sequences were also reported in another study, on human thymus T cells.

What was sequenced was thymocytes. Receptor source: a boy less than two years old with a congenital heart defect. Donor details come from another sample of the same person, matched by shared clones.

This sequence joins TRBV6-6 and TRBJ1-5; 7 bases map to TRBD1. Germline-derived CDR1 and CDR2 are MNHNY and SVGAGI (reference sequence). The CDR3 loop spans 14 amino acids. Unmatched junction bases numbered 3, after V lost 4 bases and J lost 3 bases. The CDR3 DNA reads TGTGCCAGCAGTTTCGGACAGGACAATCAGCCCCAGCATTTT. Its protein is CASSFGQDNQPQHF.

The chain uses TRBV2 and TRBJ2-2, with D possibly matching TRBD1 (5 bases). Looked up from germline, CDR1 is SNHLY and CDR2 is FYNNEI. CDR3 length: 18 residues. The V end lost 5 bases, the J end lost 6 bases, and 25 bases lay between the germline ends. The CDR3 sequence: CASSPPGRLIPRPGELFF. The CDR3 bases are TGTGCCAGCAGTCCTCCAGGGCGCCTCATCCCAAGGCCCGGGGAGCTGTTTTTT. The full variable domain, in which reference TRBV2 and TRBJ2-2 provide the parts outside the CDR3, is EPEVTQTPSHQVTQMGQEVILRCVPISNHLYFYWYRQILGQKVEFLVSFYNNEISEKSEIFDDQFSVERPDGSNFTLKIRSTKLEDSAMYFCASSPPGRLIPRPGELFFGEGSRLTVL.

The chain is built from TRBV30 and TRBJ2-7, with 7 bases aligning to TRBD1. This CDR3 spans 13 amino acids. Trimming cost V 2 bases and J 2 bases; bases outside gene matches: 3. Germline V gene sequence: CDR1 GTSNPN, CDR2 SVGIG (reference sequence). This CDR3 is CAWSWDRTYEQYF. CDR3 in DNA: TGTGCCTGGAGTTGGGACAGAACCTACGAGCAGTACTTC.

The table lists this clone with a count of one. The rearrangement uses TRBV14 and TRBJ2-5, with TRBD2 matching over 13 bases. The germline CDR1 and CDR2 sequences are SGHDN and FVKESK. Trimming cost V 0 bases and J 5 bases; bases outside gene matches: 15. The CDR3 has 20 residues. The CDR3 DNA reads TGTGCCAGCAGCCAAGACCGCGATTCGACTAGCGGGAGGTGGGAGGAGACCCAGTACTTC. This sequence encodes CASSQDRDSTSGRWEETQYF.

This clone was picked up one time. The rearrangement links TRBV4-1 to TRBJ2-7; 11 bases agree with TRBD1. The germline V gene encodes CDR1 MGHRA and CDR2 YSYEKL. Trimming cost V 3 bases and J 2 bases; bases outside gene matches: 3. CDR3 length: 15 amino acids. CDR3 DNA sequence: TGCGCCAGCAGCCACCCGGGACAGGGGGCCTACGAGCAGTACTTC. Translating gives CASSHPGQGAYEQYF.

This chain connects TRBV29-1 to TRBJ1-2; D not certain. Germline V gene data show CDR1 as SQVTM and CDR2 as ANQGSEA. This CDR3 spans 12 amino acids. V was shortened by 4 bases and J by 2 bases, with 8 bases between the two germline ends. As DNA, the CDR3 is TGCAGCGTTGGTTTGGGCAACTATGGCTACACCTTC. Translation: CSVGLGNYGYTF.

This clone was seen just once. V gene TRBV4-1 combines with J gene TRBJ1-1, with D perhaps TRBD1 (5 bases). In germline, CDR1 is MGHRA, CDR2 YSYEKL. The CDR3 is 16 residues long. The V gene lost 7 bases and the J gene lost 2 bases, with 20 bases spanning the gap. CDR3 sequence reads: CASTPGLAPINTEAFF. The DNA of the CDR3 is TGCGCCAGCACACCGGGACTCGCGCCTATTAACACTGAAGCTTTCTTT.

The rearrangement uses TRBV10-1 and TRBJ1-5, with unresolved D. This CDR3 has 13 amino acids. CDR1 and CDR2 (germline): WNHNN, SYGVQD (reference sequence). Trimming cost V 11 bases and J 5 bases, with 16 bases left between them. The chain's CDR3 is CAPTPEADQPQHF. CDR3 nucleotide sequence: TGCGCCCCCACCCCCGAGGCGGATCAGCCCCAGCATTTT.

This clone appeared once. CDR3 sequence: CASSHRGGVYGYTF. In DNA form, the CDR3 reads TGTGCCAGCAGCCATCGAGGGGGGGTCTATGGCTACACCTTC. This chain joins TRBV5-4 and TRBJ1-2; TRBD1 is a possible D gene (6 bases). V was shortened by 4 bases and J by 4 bases, with 14 bases between the two germline ends. CDR1 is SGHNT, CDR2 YYREEE, per germline (reference sequence). The CDR3 is made up of 14 amino acids.

The chain carries TRBV4-3 and TRBJ2-1, with D tentatively TRBD2 (6 bases). The ends were cut back, 0 bases at V and 3 bases at J, with 15 bases in the middle. Germline loops: CDR1 LGHNA, CDR2 YSLEER. This CDR3 has 17 amino acids. In DNA, the CDR3 is TGCGCCAGCAGCCAAGAAAGCGGAGGAGGGTTCTACAATGAGCAGTTCTTC. Translation gives CASSQESGGGFYNEQFF.

This rearrangement joins TRBV10-3 to TRBJ2-3, with 9 bases fitting TRBD1. Trimming removed 2 bases from V and 3 bases from J; junction bases left unmatched: 12. Germline loops: CDR1 ENHRY, CDR2 SYGVKD. The CDR3 has 18 residues. CDR3 sequence reads: CAISERKLGQGWTDTQYF. The CDR3 nucleotides read TGTGCCATCAGTGAGAGGAAGTTAGGACAGGGGTGGACAGATACGCAGTATTTT.

This clone was seen once. V is TRBV7-9 and J is TRBJ2-3; TRBD1 might be the D (6 bases). Trimming stripped 0 bases from V and 0 bases from J, with 16 bases between. Germline values: CDR1 SEHNR, CDR2 FQNEAQ (reference sequence). The CDR3 runs 18 residues. CDR3 nucleotide sequence: TGTGCCAGCAGCTTAGCCATACAGGGTTTTCCTAGCACAGATACGCAGTATTTT. Translated, it gives CASSLAIQGFPSTDTQYF.

On this clone: Other DNA variants within this sample encode the same CDR3. The CDR3 loop reads CAWSVSSGFSNSPLHF. CDR3 nucleotide sequence: TGTGCCTGGAGTGTATCCTCAGGGTTCTCTAATTCACCCCTCCACTTT. The V gene is TRBV30, the J gene TRBJ1-6; D may be TRBD1 (5 bases). Trimming took off 0 bases at V and 6 bases at J, with 15 bases between the two ends. Germline-derived CDR1 and CDR2 are GTSNPN and SVGIG (reference sequence). The CDR3 is 16 residues long.

CDR3 in DNA: TGTGCCAGTAGTATGCCTGGGGAGGGCGGCTACACCTTC. Residues: CASSMPGEGGYTF. The V gene is TRBV19, the J gene TRBJ1-2; D is uncertain. Germline V gene sequence: CDR1 LNHDA, CDR2 SQIVND (reference sequence). The V gene lost 3 bases and the J gene lost 8 bases, with 13 bases spanning the gap. This CDR3 comprises 13 residues.

The V call is TRBV7-9, the J call TRBJ2-7; no clear D. CDR1 is SEHNR, CDR2 FQNEAQ, per germline (reference sequence). V was trimmed by 1 base and J by 3 bases, leaving 16 bases between them. The CDR3 spans 16 residues. The CDR3, as DNA: TGTGCCAGCAGCTTAGAAGTCCCACGGGTGGGCTACGAGCAGTACTTC. Encoded protein: CASSLEVPRVGYEQYF.

The count of this clone is one. The CDR3 spells CASSQDRAGVPLYNSPLHF. The CDR3 coding sequence is TGCGCCAGCAGCCAAGATCGGGCAGGGGTCCCACTCTATAATTCACCCCTCCACTTT. This chain joins TRBV4-1 and TRBJ1-6; TRBD1 is a possible D gene (6 bases). This CDR3 region has 19 residues. The germline CDR1 and CDR2 sequences are MGHRA and YSYEKL. Trimming took 0 bases from V and 3 from J, leaving 18 bases between them.